These 30 T cell receptor beta chains originate from one sample sequenced in a study of beta chain features in type 1 diabetes. Notes on the study in general: Moderate but significant shortening of TCRB CDR3s was recorded in all four CD4+ subsets from Type 1 diabetes patients.

No antigens are known for them. Since all of the isolated RNA was reverse transcribed, expressed TCRB transcripts were what got sequenced. Sequenced by immunoSEQ multiplex PCR; TCRdb stores in-frame clones only, minus some. Of over 650,000 clones listed, over 12% were seen once; the top ten hold 0.035% to 0.04%. The material sequenced was naive CD4+ T cells from blood. The receptors derive from a young man with type 1 diabetes.

This clone was seen more than once but under ten times. The chain carries TRBV10-3 and TRBJ2-2; D remains unclear. CDR1 is ENHRY, CDR2 SYGVKD, per germline. The CDR3 length is 14 residues. Deletions cut 8 bases from V and 5 bases from J, with 15 bases between. The CDR3 loop is CAIRAESLTGELFF. The DNA for the CDR3 is TGTGCCATCCGGGCGGAGAGCTTAACCGGGGAGCTGTTTTTT.

A few counts support this clone. The chain uses TRBV30 and TRBJ1-5; D uncertain. The germline V and J ends were trimmed by 3 bases and 0 bases, with 6 bases remaining between them. The CDR3 contains 13 residues. CDR1 is GTSNPN and CDR2 is SVGIG in the germline V gene (reference sequence). The CDR3 protein is CAWSKISNQPQHF. For the CDR3, the DNA is TGTGCCTGGAGCAAGATTAGCAATCAGCCCCAGCATTTT. Filled out from reference TRBV30 and TRBJ1-5, the complete variable domain reads SQTIHQWPATLVQPVGSPLSLECTVEGTSNPNLYWYRQAAGRGLQLLFYSVGIGQISSEVPQNLSASRPQDRQFILSSKKLLLSDSGFYLCAWSKISNQPQHFGDGTRLSIL.

This clone occurred a few times. The chain recombines TRBV14 with TRBJ2-3, with 12 bases identical to TRBD2. CDR3 size: 16 residues. Losses at the gene ends were 3 bases for V and 3 bases for J; bases not matched to a gene: 4. Germline CDR1 SGHDN, CDR2 FVKESK. The CDR3 DNA reads TGTGCCAGCAGCCACCGACTAGCGGGGGTGACAGATACGCAGTATTTT. Translation gives CASSHRLAGVTDTQYF.

This clone was observed a few times. Mismatch with germline at one junction end may stem from a read error. The chain uses TRBV30 and TRBJ1-2; TRBD1 is a possible D gene (6 bases). Germline V lookup: CDR1 GTSNPN, CDR2 SVGIG (reference sequence). CDR3 length: 13 residues. This CDR3 is CAWSVLGGRLPLF. CDR3 in DNA: TGTGCCTGGAGTGTACTCGGGGGCAGGTTGCCCCTTTTC. Looking up the rest from reference TRBV30 and TRBJ1-2 gives the full variable domain: SQTIHQWPATLVQPVGSPLSLECTVEGTSNPNLYWYRQAAGRGLQLLFYSVGIGQISSEVPQNLSASRPQDRQFILSSKKLLLSDSGFYLCAWSVLGGRLPLFGSGTRLTVV.

The DNA for the CDR3 is TGTGCCAGCAGTTTATCGGAAACGACCTACGAGCAGTACTTC. Protein product: CASSLSETTYEQYF. The chain links TRBV27 to TRBJ2-7; D ambiguous. Trimming removed 0 bases at V and 2 bases at J, with 8 bases between. The CDR3 sequence is 14 residues long. Germline-derived CDR1 and CDR2 are MNHEY and SMNVEV (reference sequence).

For this clone: Other DNA sequences from this sample encode an identical CDR3 as well. This rearrangement joins TRBV6-5 to TRBJ1-5, with 9 nucleotides matching TRBD1. Germline values: CDR1 MNHEY, CDR2 SVGAGI. This CDR3 is built from 15 residues. With 3 bases clipped from V and 1 base from J, the junction kept 1 base outside the gene matches. CDR3 coding DNA: TGTGCCAGCAGTTATACAGGGGGCAGCAATCAGCCCCAGCATTTT. This gives the protein CASSYTGGSNQPQHF.

There are a few counts of this clone. The V and J genes are TRBV7-8 and TRBJ2-7, with D unresolved. CDR1 and CDR2 from the germline V gene are SGHVS and FQNEAQ. Trimming took 1 base from V and 12 from J, leaving 13 bases between them. The CDR3 loop spans 12 amino acids. In DNA, the CDR3 is TGTGCCAGCAGCTTAGGCGGCCCTAGGGCGTACTTC. The encoded protein is CASSLGGPRAYF.

The chain couples TRBV27 to TRBJ1-2; perhaps TRBD1 as D (6 bases). Trimming left V 6 bases short and J 2 bases short, with 19 bases between. Germline values: CDR1 MNHEY, CDR2 SMNVEV (reference sequence). The CDR3 is 16 residues long. CDR3 in amino acids: CASSSQTGGFNYGYTF. Written as DNA, the CDR3 is TGTGCCAGCAGCTCCCAGACAGGAGGCTTCAACTATGGCTACACCTTC.

This clone was seen more than once but under ten times. This sequence joins TRBV28 and TRBJ1-2; D is uncertain. The germline V and J ends were trimmed by 6 bases and 4 bases, with 15 bases remaining between them. Germline CDR1 MDHEN, CDR2 SYDVKM. This CDR3 comprises 14 residues. The CDR3, as DNA: TGTGCCAGCAGACCAAACGGCGGAGCCTATGGCTACACCTTC. Translated: CASRPNGGAYGYTF.

This chain's CDR3 is CASSSREKETQYF. For the CDR3, the DNA is TGTGCCAGCAGTTCCAGGGAAAAAGAGACCCAGTACTTC. The chain employs TRBV6-5 and TRBJ2-5; a possible D gene is TRBD1 (5 bases). The CDR3 totals 13 residues. The germline gives CDR1 MNHEY, CDR2 SVGAGI. V gave up 4 bases and J gave up 3 bases, with 9 bases separating them.

This rearrangement joins TRBV7-2 to TRBJ2-7; D is perhaps TRBD1 (5 bases). Germline-derived CDR1 and CDR2 are SGHTA and FQGNSA. This CDR3 contains 13 residues. Trimming cost V 10 bases and J 2 bases, with 15 bases left between them. The chain's CDR3 is CATSQGRTYEQYF. Written as DNA, the CDR3 is TGTGCCACGTCCCAGGGAAGAACCTACGAGCAGTACTTC.

This clone was seen more than once but under ten times. V is TRBV9 and J is TRBJ2-3; perhaps TRBD1 as D (6 bases). CDR1 SGDLS and CDR2 YYNGEE come from the germline V gene. Trimming cost V 0 bases and J 4 bases, with 12 bases left between them. The CDR3 totals 15 residues. In DNA, the CDR3 is TGTGCCAGCAGCGTAGGGGCAGGGGATGCAGATACGCAGTATTTT. Translated, it gives CASSVGAGDADTQYF.

This clone was found a few times. The chain uses TRBV27 and TRBJ2-3; tentative D call: TRBD1 (6 bases). The germline V gene encodes CDR1 MNHEY and CDR2 SMNVEV (reference sequence). There are 14 residues in the CDR3. The V gene lost 5 bases and the J gene lost 2 bases, with 11 bases spanning the gap. The chain's CDR3 is CASSLRTVTDTQYF. In DNA form, the CDR3 reads TGTGCCAGCAGTCTCCGGACAGTCACAGATACGCAGTATTTT.

A few counts support this clone. The chain recombines TRBV28 with TRBJ1-6; D perhaps matches TRBD1 (6 bases). CDR3 length: 15 residues. The ends were cut back, 5 bases at V and 9 bases at J, with 17 bases in the middle. In germline, CDR1 is MDHEN, CDR2 SYDVKM. This CDR3 is CASSMGQLSGSPLHF. Here the CDR3 DNA reads TGTGCCAGCAGTATGGGACAATTAAGCGGTTCACCCCTCCACTTT. The complete variable domain, with remaining parts taken from reference TRBV28 and TRBJ1-6, reads DVKVTQSSRYLVKRTGEKVFLECVQDMDHENMFWYRQDPGLGLRLIYFSYDVKMKEKGDIPEGYSVSREKKERFSLILESASTNQTSMYLCASSMGQLSGSPLHFGNGTRLTVT.

This clone was found a few times. This chain uses TRBV10-3 with TRBJ2-5; D might be TRBD1 or TRBD2, each matching 5 bases. The CDR3 covers 14 residues. Germline-derived CDR1 and CDR2 are ENHRY and SYGVKD. Trimming removed 6 bases at V and 3 bases at J, with 14 bases between. CDR3 nucleotides: TGTGCCATCAGATCCGGGACGGGAAAAGAGACCCAGTACTTC. Translation: CAIRSGTGKETQYF.

This clone was recorded once. This rearrangement joins TRBV7-2 to TRBJ2-3, with TRBD2 identical over 11 bases. J lost 9 bases, V lost 5 bases, and 7 bases had no gene match. Germline assignment: CDR1 SGHTA and CDR2 FQGNSA. This CDR3 contains 14 residues. The CDR3: CASSARASGGTQYF. CDR3 bases: TGTGCCAGCAGCGCTAGGGCTAGCGGGGGGACGCAGTATTTT.

The chain couples TRBV7-2 to TRBJ1-1; no clear D gene. Germline CDR1 and CDR2: SGHTA and FQGNSA. The V and J ends lost 5 bases and 0 bases respectively, with 10 bases between them. The CDR3 has 14 amino acids. CDR3 in DNA: TGTGCCAGCAGCCCCGGGAGGGTGAACACTGAAGCTTTCTTT. The encoded protein is CASSPGRVNTEAFF.

This clone turned up a few times. Written as DNA, the CDR3 is TGCGCCAGCAGCCAAGGATATGAGTGGCAAGAGACCCAGTACTTC. Translating gives CASSQGYEWQETQYF. This chain connects TRBV4-3 to TRBJ2-5; D is ambiguous. CDR3 length: 15 amino acids. Germline CDR1 is LGHNA and CDR2 is YSLEER. The germline V and J ends were trimmed by 1 base and 2 bases, with 11 bases remaining between them.

As concerns this clone: Other DNA sequences of this sample code for an identical CDR3. The chain is built from TRBV7-2 and TRBJ2-7; 9 nucleotides align to TRBD1. Trimming removed 4 bases from V and 3 bases from J; junction bases left unmatched: 4. Per the germline V gene, CDR1 is SGHTA and CDR2 is FQGNSA. CDR3 length: 14 amino acids. The CDR3 sequence is CASSWGQGGYEQYF. The CDR3 nucleotides are TGTGCCAGCAGCTGGGGACAGGGTGGCTACGAGCAGTACTTC.

The chain combines TRBV30 with TRBJ2-2; D is uncertain. Germline V gives CDR1 GTSNPN, CDR2 SVGIG (reference sequence). Deletions cut 1 base from V and 8 bases from J, with 11 bases between. The CDR3 contains 13 residues. CDR3 sequence reads: CAWSARISGELFF. The CDR3 DNA is TGTGCCTGGAGTGCCAGGATTTCGGGGGAGCTGTTTTTT.

V usage is TRBV5-4 and J usage is TRBJ2-3; 7 positions agree with TRBD2. Unmatched junction bases numbered 7, after V lost 4 bases and J lost 2 bases. CDR3 length equals 15 residues. Germline CDR1 reads SGHNT; CDR2 reads YYREEE (reference sequence). The CDR3 DNA sequence: TGTGCCAGCAGCACCACGGGACTACCCACAGATACGCAGTATTTT. Its translation: CASSTTGLPTDTQYF. Supplemented by reference TRBV5-4 and TRBJ2-3, the full variable domain reads ETGVTQSPTHLIKTRGQQVTLRCSSQSGHNTVSWYQQALGQGPQFIFQYYREEENGRGNFPPRFSGLQFPNYSSELNVNALELDDSALYLCASSTTGLPTDTQYFGPGTRLTVL.

J is TRBJ2-1 and V is TRBV18, with TRBD1 matching 7 bases. The CDR3 sequence is 14 residues long. Trimming removed 3 bases from V and 1 base from J; junction bases left unmatched: 0. Germline CDR1 KGHSH, CDR2 LQKENI. CDR3 loop: CASSPDRSYNEQFF. CDR3 DNA sequence: TGTGCCAGCTCACCGGACAGGTCCTACAATGAGCAGTTCTTC.

V usage is TRBV23-1 and J usage is TRBJ1-1; D uncertain. TRBV23-1 is treated as an ORF (open reading frame) with a function not yet certain. The CDR3 sequence is 17 residues long. V lost 0 bases and J 0 bases, leaving 14 bases between the germline ends. This CDR3 reads CASSQSVAGEVNTEAFF. The CDR3 nucleotides are TGCGCCAGCAGTCAATCAGTAGCCGGGGAAGTGAACACTGAAGCTTTCTTT.

This clone was recorded many times. The chain carries TRBV10-3 and TRBJ1-4, with 9 bases identical to TRBD1. V shed 4 bases and J 8 bases; nucleotides not matched to a gene: 5. Germline-derived CDR1 and CDR2 are ENHRY and SYGVKD. The CDR3 spans 14 residues. The CDR3 protein is CAISAGQGREKLFF. For the CDR3, the DNA is TGTGCCATCAGTGCGGGACAGGGTCGAGAAAAACTGTTTTTT.

The chain employs TRBV30 and TRBJ1-6, with D unresolved. The V and J ends lost 4 bases and 0 bases respectively, with 7 bases between them. Germline values: CDR1 GTSNPN, CDR2 SVGIG (reference sequence). The CDR3 contains 14 residues. CDR3 amino acids: CAWTGSSYNSPLHF. DNA for the CDR3: TGTGCCTGGACCGGGAGCTCCTATAATTCACCCCTCCACTTT.

The chain joins TRBV6-5 to TRBJ2-3, with no clear D. The length of the CDR3 is 15 residues. The ends were cut back, 4 bases at V and 1 base at J, with 12 bases in the middle. Germline V CDR1 and CDR2: MNHEY, SVGAGI. The CDR3 nucleotides read TGTGCCAGCAGTTTCCAGTCCTATGGCACAGATACGCAGTATTTT. The encoded protein is CASSFQSYGTDTQYF.

The J gene is TRBJ2-2, the V gene TRBV30, with a tentative D call TRBD2 (6 bases). Trimming stripped 5 bases from V and 0 bases from J, with 13 bases between. Looked up from germline, CDR1 is GTSNPN and CDR2 is SVGIG (reference sequence). The CDR3 spans 15 residues. CDR3 sequence (DNA): TGTGCCTGGGTGGGGGACTCCGCGAACACCGGGGAGCTGTTTTTT. Translation: CAWVGDSANTGELFF.

V usage is TRBV2 and J usage is TRBJ2-7; D is ambiguous. V lost 3 bases, J lost 12 bases, and 15 bases lay in between. Looked up from germline, CDR1 is SNHLY and CDR2 is FYNNEI. The CDR3 runs to 12 residues. CDR3: CASSDTLPKRYF. The CDR3 DNA reads as TGTGCCAGCAGTGACACGCTCCCCAAGCGGTACTTC.

There are a few counts of this clone. The sample has other DNA sequences that encode this CDR3 too. This chain connects TRBV5-1 to TRBJ2-5; D remains unclear. Per the germline V gene, CDR1 is SGHRS and CDR2 is YFSETQ. This CDR3 comprises 13 residues. The V and J ends lost 1 base and 2 bases respectively, with 6 bases between them. CDR3 DNA: TGCGCCAGCAGCTTGATGGGTCAAGAGACCCAGTACTTC. This translates into CASSLMGQETQYF. The variable domain in full, with the rest retrieved from reference TRBV5-1 and TRBJ2-5, is KAGVTQTPRYLIKTRGQQVTLSCSPISGHRSVSWYQQTPGQGLQFLFEYFSETQRNKGNFPGRFSGRQFSNSRSEMNVSTLELGDSALYLCASSLMGQETQYFGPGTRLLVL.

This clone came up once. The chain links TRBV7-9 to TRBJ2-1, with D possibly matching TRBD1 (6 bases). Trimming took off 5 bases at V and 6 bases at J, with 17 bases between the two ends. The CDR3 runs to 15 residues. Germline CDR1 reads SEHNR; CDR2 reads FQNEAQ (reference sequence). The CDR3 spells CASSLRQGSANEQFF. The CDR3 coding sequence is TGTGCCAGCAGCCTGCGTCAGGGGTCGGCCAATGAGCAGTTCTTC.